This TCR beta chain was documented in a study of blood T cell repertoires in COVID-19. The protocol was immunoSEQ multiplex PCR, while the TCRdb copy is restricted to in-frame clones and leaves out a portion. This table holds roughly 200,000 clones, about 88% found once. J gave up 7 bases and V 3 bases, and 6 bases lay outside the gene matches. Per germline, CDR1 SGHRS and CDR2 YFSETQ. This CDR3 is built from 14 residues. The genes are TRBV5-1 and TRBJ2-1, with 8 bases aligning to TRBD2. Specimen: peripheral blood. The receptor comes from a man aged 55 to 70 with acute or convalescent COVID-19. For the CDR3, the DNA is TGCGCCAGCAGCTACGGGGGGGCGAGTAATGAGCAGTTCTTC. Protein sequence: CASSYGGASNEQFF.